This T cell receptor (beta chain) was sequenced during a study of CD4 and CD8 cells across lung adenocarcinoma regions. J gave up 4 bases and V 2 bases, and 7 bases lay outside the gene matches. The germline V gene has CDR1 MGHRA and CDR2 YSYEKL. CDR3 length equals 16 residues. TCRdb re-called the PCR reads through MiXCR, storing one row per CDR3 protein. The sample carries under 4,500 distinct CDR3 sequences, around 61% recorded once. Donors had localized lung adenocarcinoma, a non-small cell lung cancer. The chain joins TRBV4-1 to TRBJ2-5; TRBD2 matches 10 bases. The sample consisted of CD4+ T cells from the center of a lung tumor. The receptor comes from a male donor with lung adenocarcinoma. The CD4 and CD8 labels of this study may be unreliable. CDR3 sequence reads: CASSQITSGTRETQYF. DNA of the CDR3: TGCGCCAGCAGCCAAATTACTAGCGGGACGAGAGAGACCCAGTACTTC.